This TCR beta chain comes out of a study of early T cells in non-severe SARS-CoV-2 infection. CDR1 is MNHEY, CDR2 SMNVEV, per germline (reference sequence). J was trimmed by 8 bases and V by 6 bases; bases with no gene match: 7. This CDR3 region has 14 residues. TCRdb re-analysed the 5' RACE reads in MiXCR, keeping a single row per CDR3 protein. The sample holds 60,000 to 65,000 distinct CDR3 sequences, roughly 9% seen once. This clonotype was picked up a small number of times. This receptor was identified in an adult who was a healthcare worker with PCR-confirmed SARS-CoV-2 infection or an uninfected control (not recorded which). This chain uses TRBV27 with TRBJ2-1; the match to TRBD1 covers 10 bases. This material consisted of whole blood, taken at baseline. The CDR3 coding sequence is TGTGCCAGCAGCGACAGGGGGCCGCAGGATGAGCAGTTCTTC. Encoded protein: CASSDRGPQDEQFF.